This T cell receptor (beta chain) was sequenced in a study of shared clonotypes between healthy human individuals. Study overall: The composition of the donors was two women and a few men aged 18 to 49. Study findings and constraints: Memory subsets had estimated richness that was generally smaller than that of naive subsets.

The CDR3 length is 14 residues. Germline CDR1 SSHAT, CDR2 FNYEAQ (reference sequence). This clone was detected once. The antigen is undetermined. The germline gene is not matched at one end of the junction; a read error may be the cause. CD4+ cells underwent separation, giving CD45RA+ naive and CD45RA-negative memory subsets. Splitting of each subset's genomic DNA was done evenly across several immunoSEQ plates. Produced via immunoSEQ multiplex PCR; TCRdb's table is partial and in-frame only. This sample has some 1.5 million clones, with roughly 96% found just once. This rearrangement joins TRBV7-7 to TRBJ2-3; 10 bases line up with TRBD2. The sequence came from a man aged 25 to 40 in good health. Sequencing used naive CD4+ T cells sorted from blood. Subset denoted: CD45RA+ positively selected. CDR3 nucleotide sequence: TGTGCTAGCAGCCAGGGGACTAGCGCAGATACGCAGTATTTT. Translating it yields CASSQGTSADTQYF.